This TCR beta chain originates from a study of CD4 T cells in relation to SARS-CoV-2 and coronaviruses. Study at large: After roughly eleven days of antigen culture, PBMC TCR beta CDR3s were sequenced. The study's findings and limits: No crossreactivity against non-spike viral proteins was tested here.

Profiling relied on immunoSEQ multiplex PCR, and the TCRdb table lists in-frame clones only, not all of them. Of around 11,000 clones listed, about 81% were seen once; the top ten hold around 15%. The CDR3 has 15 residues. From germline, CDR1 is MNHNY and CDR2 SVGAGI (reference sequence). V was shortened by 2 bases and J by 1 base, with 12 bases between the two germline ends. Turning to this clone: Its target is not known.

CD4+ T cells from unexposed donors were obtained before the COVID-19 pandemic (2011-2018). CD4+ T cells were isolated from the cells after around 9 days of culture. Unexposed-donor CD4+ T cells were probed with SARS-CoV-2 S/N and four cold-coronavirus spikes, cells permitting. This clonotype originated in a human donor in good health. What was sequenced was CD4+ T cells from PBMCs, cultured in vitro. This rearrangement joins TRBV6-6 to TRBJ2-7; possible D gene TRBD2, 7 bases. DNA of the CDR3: TGTGCCAGCAGTTACGGGGGGGACAAGTCCTACGAGCAGTACTTC. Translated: CASSYGGDKSYEQYF.